This T cell receptor (beta chain) was captured in a study of early T cells in non-severe SARS-CoV-2 infection. Study at large: Sequencing targeted bulk RNA from unsorted whole blood, leaving chains unpaired. Study-wide results and limits: Comparison of clonotypes with VDJdb favored anti-spike CD8 responses while missing private and CD4 specificities.

The germline gives CDR1 MGHRA, CDR2 YSYEKL. The CDR3 runs 16 residues. V was cut by 0 bases and J by 0 bases, with 12 bases left in between. Worth noting for this clonotype: Antigen specificity is unknown.

Unique molecular identifiers tagged individual cDNA molecules. Each CDR3 protein gets one entry after TCRdb re-called the 5' RACE reads with MiXCR. The sample records fewer than 85,000 distinct CDR3 sequences, roughly 9.4% being singletons. The TCR was taken from an adult who was a healthcare worker with PCR-confirmed SARS-CoV-2 infection or an uninfected control (not recorded which). Source material: whole blood. This chain uses TRBV4-1 with TRBJ2-7, with D possibly TRBD2 on 5 matching bases. As DNA, the CDR3 is TGCGCCAGCAGCCAAGAGAGGGCAGTGAGCTCCTACGAGCAGTACTTC. Translated: CASSQERAVSSYEQYF.